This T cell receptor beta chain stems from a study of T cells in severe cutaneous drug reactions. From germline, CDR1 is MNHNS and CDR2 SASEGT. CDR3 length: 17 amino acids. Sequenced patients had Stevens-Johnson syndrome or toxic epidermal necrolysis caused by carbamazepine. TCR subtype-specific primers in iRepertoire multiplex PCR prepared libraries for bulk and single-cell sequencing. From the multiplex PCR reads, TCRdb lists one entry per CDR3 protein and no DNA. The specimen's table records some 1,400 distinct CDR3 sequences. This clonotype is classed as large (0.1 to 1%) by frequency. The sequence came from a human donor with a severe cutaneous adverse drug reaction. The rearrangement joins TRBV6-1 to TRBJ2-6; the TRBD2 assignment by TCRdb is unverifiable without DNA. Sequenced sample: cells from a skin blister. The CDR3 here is CASSEQEGSAGANVLTF.